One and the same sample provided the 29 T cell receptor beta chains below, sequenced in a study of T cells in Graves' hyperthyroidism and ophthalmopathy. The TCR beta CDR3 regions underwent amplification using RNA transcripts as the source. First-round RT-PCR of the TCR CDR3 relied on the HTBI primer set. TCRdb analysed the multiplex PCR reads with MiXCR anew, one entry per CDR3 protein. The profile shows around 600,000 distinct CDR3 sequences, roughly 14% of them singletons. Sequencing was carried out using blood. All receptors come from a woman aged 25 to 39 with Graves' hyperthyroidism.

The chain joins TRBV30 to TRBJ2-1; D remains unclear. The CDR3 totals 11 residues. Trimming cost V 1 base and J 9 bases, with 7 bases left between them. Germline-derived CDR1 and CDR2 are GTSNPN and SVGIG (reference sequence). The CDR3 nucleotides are TGTGCCTGGAGTGAAGTCGGTGAGCAGTTCTTC. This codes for CAWSEVGEQFF.

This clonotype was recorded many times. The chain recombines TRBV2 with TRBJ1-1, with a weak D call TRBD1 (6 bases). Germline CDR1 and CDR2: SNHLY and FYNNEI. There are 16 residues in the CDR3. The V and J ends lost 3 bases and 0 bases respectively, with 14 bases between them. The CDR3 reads CASSEAGEFMNTEAFF. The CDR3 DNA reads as TGTGCCAGCAGTGAGGCAGGGGAATTTATGAACACTGAAGCTTTCTTT.

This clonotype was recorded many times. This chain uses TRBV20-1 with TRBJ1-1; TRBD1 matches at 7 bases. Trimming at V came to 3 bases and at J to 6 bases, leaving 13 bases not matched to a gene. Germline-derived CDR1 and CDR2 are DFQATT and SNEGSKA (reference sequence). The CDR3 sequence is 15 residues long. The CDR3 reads CSARGEDRVIAEAFF. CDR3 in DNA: TGCAGTGCTAGGGGAGAAGACAGGGTAATAGCTGAAGCTTTCTTT.

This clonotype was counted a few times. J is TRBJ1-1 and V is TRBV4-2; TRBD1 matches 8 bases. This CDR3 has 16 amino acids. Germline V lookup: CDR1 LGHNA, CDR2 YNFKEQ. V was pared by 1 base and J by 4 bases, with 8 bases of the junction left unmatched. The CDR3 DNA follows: TGTGCCAGCAGCCAAGCCCAAGGGACAGGCGGCACTGAAGCTTTCTTT. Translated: CASSQAQGTGGTEAFF.

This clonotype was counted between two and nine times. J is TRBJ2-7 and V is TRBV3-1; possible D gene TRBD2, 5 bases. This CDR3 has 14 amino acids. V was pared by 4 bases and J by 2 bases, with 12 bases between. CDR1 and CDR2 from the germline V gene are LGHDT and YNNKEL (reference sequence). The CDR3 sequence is CASSPRELAYEQYF. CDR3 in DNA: TGTGCCAGCAGCCCACGGGAACTAGCCTACGAGCAGTACTTC.

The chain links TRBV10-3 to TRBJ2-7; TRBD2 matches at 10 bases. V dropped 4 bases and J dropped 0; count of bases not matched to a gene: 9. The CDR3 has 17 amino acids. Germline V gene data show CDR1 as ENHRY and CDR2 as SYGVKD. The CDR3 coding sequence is TGTGCCATCAGTGGGGGGCTAGCGGGAGCGAGCTCCTACGAGCAGTACTTC. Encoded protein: CAISGGLAGASSYEQYF.

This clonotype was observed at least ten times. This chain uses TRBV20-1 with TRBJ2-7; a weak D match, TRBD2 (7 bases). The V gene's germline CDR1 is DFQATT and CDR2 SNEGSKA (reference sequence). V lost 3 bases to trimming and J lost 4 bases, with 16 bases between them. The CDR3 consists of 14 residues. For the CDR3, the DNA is TGCAGTGCTAGTCTTCGGGGGGCGAAGTACGAGCAGTACTTC. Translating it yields CSASLRGAKYEQYF.

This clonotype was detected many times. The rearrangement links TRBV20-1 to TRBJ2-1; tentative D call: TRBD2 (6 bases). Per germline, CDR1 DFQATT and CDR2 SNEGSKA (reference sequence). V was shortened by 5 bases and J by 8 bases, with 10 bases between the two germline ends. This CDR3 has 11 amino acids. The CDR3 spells CSALLAYEQFF. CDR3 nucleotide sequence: TGCAGTGCTCTCCTAGCGTATGAGCAGTTCTTC.

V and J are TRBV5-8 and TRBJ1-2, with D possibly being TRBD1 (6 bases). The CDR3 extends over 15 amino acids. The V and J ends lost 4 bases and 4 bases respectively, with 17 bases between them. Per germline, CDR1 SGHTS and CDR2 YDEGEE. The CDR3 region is CASSLGTSGIYGYTF. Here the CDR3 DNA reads TGTGCCAGCAGCCTCGGGACATCAGGGATCTATGGCTACACCTTC. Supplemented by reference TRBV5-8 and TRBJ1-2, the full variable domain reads EAGVTQSPTHLIKTRGQQATLRCSPISGHTSVYWYQQALGLGLQFLLWYDEGEERNRGNFPPRFSGRQFPNYSSELNVNALELEDSALYLCASSLGTSGIYGYTFGSGTRLTVV.

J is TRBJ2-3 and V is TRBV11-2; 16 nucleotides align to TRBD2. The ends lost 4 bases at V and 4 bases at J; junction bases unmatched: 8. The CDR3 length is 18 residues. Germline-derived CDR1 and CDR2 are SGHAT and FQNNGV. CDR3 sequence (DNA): TGTGCCAGCAGCTCCTGGGGACTAGCGGGAGGGCGCTCAGATACGCAGTATTTT. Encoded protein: CASSSWGLAGGRSDTQYF.

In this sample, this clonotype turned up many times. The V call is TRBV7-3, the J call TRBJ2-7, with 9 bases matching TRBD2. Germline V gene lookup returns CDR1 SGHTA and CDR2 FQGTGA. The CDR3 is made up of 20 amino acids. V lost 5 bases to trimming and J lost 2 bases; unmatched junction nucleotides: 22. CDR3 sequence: CASSEAREGQIAGETYEQYF. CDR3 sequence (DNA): TGTGCCAGCAGCGAAGCACGAGAGGGACAGATAGCGGGAGAGACCTACGAGCAGTACTTC. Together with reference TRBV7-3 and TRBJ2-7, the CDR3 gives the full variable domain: GAGVSQTPSNKVTEKGKYVELRCDPISGHTALYWYRQSLGQGPEFLIYFQGTGAADDSGLPNDRFFAVRPEGSVSTLKIQRTERGDSAVYLCASSEAREGQIAGETYEQYFGPGTRLTVT.

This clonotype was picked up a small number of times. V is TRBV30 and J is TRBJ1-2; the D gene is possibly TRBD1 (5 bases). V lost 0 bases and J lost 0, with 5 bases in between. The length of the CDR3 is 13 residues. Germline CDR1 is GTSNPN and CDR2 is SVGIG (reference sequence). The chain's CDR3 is CAWSVQANYGYTF. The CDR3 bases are TGTGCCTGGAGTGTACAGGCTAACTATGGCTACACCTTC.

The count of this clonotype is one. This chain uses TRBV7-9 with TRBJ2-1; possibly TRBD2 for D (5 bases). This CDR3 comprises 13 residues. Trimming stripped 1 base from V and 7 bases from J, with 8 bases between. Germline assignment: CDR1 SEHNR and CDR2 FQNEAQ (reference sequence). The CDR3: CASSLVTGNEQFF. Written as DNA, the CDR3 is TGTGCCAGCAGCTTAGTAACGGGGAATGAGCAGTTCTTC.

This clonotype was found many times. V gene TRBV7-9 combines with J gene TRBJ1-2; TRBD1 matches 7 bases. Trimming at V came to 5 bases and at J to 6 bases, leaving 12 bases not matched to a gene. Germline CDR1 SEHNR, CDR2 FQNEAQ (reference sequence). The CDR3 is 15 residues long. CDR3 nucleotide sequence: TGTGCCAGCAGCATAGGACTGACAGGGCTGGATGGCTACACCTTC. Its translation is CASSIGLTGLDGYTF.

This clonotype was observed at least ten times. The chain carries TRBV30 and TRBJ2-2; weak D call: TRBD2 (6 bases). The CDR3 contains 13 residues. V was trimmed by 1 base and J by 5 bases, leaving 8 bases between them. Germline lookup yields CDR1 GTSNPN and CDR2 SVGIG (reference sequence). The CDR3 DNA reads TGTGCCTGGAGTGATCTAGCGACCGGGGAGCTGTTTTTT. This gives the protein CAWSDLATGELFF.

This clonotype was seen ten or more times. CDR3 in DNA: TGTGCCAGCAGTTACGACCGGGGATACTTAGCTTTCTTT. As protein: CASSYDRGYLAFF. The chain recombines TRBV6-6 with TRBJ1-1, with unresolved D. The CDR3 totals 13 residues. Germline assignment: CDR1 MNHNY and CDR2 SVGAGI (reference sequence). V was clipped by 2 bases and J by 10 bases, with 14 bases between them.

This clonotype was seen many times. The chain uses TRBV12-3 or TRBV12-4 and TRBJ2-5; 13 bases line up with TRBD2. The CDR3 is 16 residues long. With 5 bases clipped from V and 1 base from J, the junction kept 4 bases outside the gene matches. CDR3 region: CASSPGLAGAQETQYF. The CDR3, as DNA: TGTGCCAGCAGTCCAGGACTAGCGGGAGCCCAAGAGACCCAGTACTTC.

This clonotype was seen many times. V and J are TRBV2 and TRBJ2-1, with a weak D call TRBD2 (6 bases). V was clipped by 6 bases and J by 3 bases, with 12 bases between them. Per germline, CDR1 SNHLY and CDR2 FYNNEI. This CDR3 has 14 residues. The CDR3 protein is CASRPRSGYNEQFF. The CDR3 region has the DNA TGTGCCAGCAGACCTCGTAGCGGCTACAATGAGCAGTTCTTC.

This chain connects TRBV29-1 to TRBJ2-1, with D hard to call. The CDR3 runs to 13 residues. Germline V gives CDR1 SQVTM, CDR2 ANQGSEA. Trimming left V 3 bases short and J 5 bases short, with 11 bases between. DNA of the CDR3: TGCAGCGTTGACCCCTATTCTGACAATGAGCAGTTCTTC. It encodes CSVDPYSDNEQFF.

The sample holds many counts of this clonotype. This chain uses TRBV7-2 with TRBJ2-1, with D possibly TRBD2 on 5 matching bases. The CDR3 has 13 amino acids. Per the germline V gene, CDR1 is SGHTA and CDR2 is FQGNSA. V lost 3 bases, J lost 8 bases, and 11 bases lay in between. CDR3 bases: TGTGCCAGCAGCTTGGTCAGCGGTCATGAGCAGTTCTTC. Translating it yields CASSLVSGHEQFF.

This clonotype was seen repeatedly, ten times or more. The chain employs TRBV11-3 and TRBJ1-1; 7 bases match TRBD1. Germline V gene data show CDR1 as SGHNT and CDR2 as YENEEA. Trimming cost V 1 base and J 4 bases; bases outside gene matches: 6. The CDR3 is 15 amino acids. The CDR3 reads CASSLGGGGTTEAFF. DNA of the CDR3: TGTGCCAGCAGCTTAGGCGGAGGGGGCACCACTGAAGCTTTCTTT.

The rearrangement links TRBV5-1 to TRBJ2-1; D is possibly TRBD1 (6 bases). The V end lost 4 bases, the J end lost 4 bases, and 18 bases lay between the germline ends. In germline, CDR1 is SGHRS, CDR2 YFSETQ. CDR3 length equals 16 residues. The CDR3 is CASSTEGQTEYNEQFF. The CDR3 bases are TGCGCCAGCAGCACCGAAGGACAGACAGAGTACAATGAGCAGTTCTTC.

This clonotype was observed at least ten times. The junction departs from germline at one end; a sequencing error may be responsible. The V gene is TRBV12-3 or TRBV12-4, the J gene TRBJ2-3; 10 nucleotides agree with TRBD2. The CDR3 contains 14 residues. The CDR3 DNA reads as TGTGCCAGCAGGTTGGGACTAGCGTTAGATGCGCAGTATTTT. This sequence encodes CASRLGLALDAQYF.

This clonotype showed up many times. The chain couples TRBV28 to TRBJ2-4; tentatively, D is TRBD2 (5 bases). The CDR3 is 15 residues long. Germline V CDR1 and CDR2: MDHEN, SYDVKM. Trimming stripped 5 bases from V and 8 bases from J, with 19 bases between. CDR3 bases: TGTGCCAGCAGTAGCATAGCGTACCCCCCGGACATTCAGTACTTC. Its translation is CASSSIAYPPDIQYF.

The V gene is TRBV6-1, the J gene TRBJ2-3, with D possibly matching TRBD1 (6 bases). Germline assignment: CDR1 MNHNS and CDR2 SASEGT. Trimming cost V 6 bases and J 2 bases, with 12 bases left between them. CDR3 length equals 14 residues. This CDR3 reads CASRQGLYTDTQYF. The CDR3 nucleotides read TGTGCCAGCAGACAGGGCCTTTACACAGATACGCAGTATTTT.

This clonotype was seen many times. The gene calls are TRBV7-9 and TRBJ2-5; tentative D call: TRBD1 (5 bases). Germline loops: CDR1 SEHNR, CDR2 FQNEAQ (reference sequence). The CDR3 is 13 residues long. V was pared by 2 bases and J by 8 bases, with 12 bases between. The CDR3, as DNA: TGTGCCAGCAGCTTAATGGGGCGCAGAACCCAGTACTTC. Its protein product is CASSLMGRRTQYF.

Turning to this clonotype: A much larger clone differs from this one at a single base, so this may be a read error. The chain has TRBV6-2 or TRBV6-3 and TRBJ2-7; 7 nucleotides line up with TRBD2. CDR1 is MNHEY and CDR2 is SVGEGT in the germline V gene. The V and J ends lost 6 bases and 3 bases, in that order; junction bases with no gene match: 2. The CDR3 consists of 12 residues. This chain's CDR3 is CASRWEGYEQYF. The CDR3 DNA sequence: TGTGCCAGCAGGTGGGAGGGCTACGAGCAGTACTTC.

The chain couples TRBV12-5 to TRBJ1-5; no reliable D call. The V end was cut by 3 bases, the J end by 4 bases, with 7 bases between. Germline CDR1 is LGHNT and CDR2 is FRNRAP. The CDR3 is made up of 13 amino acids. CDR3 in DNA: TGTGCTAGTGGTTTCCTTGAGAATCAGCCCCAGCATTTT. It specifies CASGFLENQPQHF.

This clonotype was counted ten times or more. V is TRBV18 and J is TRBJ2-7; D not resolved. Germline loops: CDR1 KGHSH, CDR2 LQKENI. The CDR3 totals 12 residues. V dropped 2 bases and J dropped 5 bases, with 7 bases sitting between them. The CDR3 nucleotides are TGTGCCAGCTCACCAAATCGGCACGAGCAGTACTTC. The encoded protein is CASSPNRHEQYF.